The rows below give T cell receptor beta chains drawn from one sample of a study of T cells in Graves' hyperthyroidism and ophthalmopathy. In TCRdb, the multiplex PCR reads were re-called with MiXCR into one record per CDR3 protein. The data contain a few hundred thousand distinct CDR3 sequences, around 50% of them seen just once; the ten biggest clones take up 35% to 50%. Sequenced input: peripheral blood or thyroid tissue (not recorded which). These receptors were obtained from an adult woman with Graves' disease, either hyperthyroidism or ophthalmopathy (not recorded which). Each CDR3 is given with its conserved first and last residue. The order of the fields is J gene, clone size, D gene, V gene, CDR3 protein, CDR3 DNA. A D gene is named only where the DNA matches it firmly. Size is stated for part of the rows, as once, few or many counts, or as a class when the clone is expanded.

J gene: TRBJ1-6
clone size: .
D gene: .
V gene: TRBV6-6
CDR3 protein: CASSVERTGRSLHF
CDR3 DNA: TGTGCCAGCAGTGTGGAACGTACCGGGAGATCCCTCCACTTT

J gene: TRBJ1-1
clone size: many
D gene: TRBD1
V gene: TRBV3-1
CDR3 protein: CASSQARGAEAFF
CDR3 DNA: TGTGCCAGCAGCCAAGCCAGGGGGGCTGAAGCTTTCTTT

J gene: TRBJ1-1
clone size: .
D gene: .
V gene: TRBV20-1
CDR3 protein: CSAVPHRGAPNTEAFF
CDR3 DNA: TGCAGTGCTGTCCCCCACCGAGGAGCCCCGAACACTGAAGCTTTCTTT

J gene: TRBJ1-5
clone size: .
D gene: TRBD1
V gene: TRBV10-3
CDR3 protein: CAISARAGQGEGNQPQHF
CDR3 DNA: TGTGCCATCAGTGCGCGTGCGGGACAGGGGGAGGGCAATCAGCCCCAGCATTTT

J gene: TRBJ1-1
clone size: many
D gene: .
V gene: TRBV10-3
CDR3 protein: CAISEGRGNTEAFF
CDR3 DNA: TGTGCCATCAGTGAGGGCAGGGGGAACACTGAAGCTTTCTTT

J gene: TRBJ2-5
clone size: .
D gene: .
V gene: TRBV7-2
CDR3 protein: CASSLIGVSGYTQETQYF
CDR3 DNA: TGTGCCAGCAGCTTAATAGGGGTTAGTGGCTACACCCAAGAGACCCAGTACTTC

J gene: TRBJ1-5
clone size: .
D gene: TRBD1
V gene: TRBV5-4
CDR3 protein: CASSLKVRQGGKPQHF
CDR3 DNA: TGTGCCAGCAGCTTGAAGGTCCGACAGGGTGGAAAGCCCCAGCATTTT

J gene: TRBJ2-7
clone size: many
D gene: .
V gene: TRBV7-9
CDR3 protein: CASSLGGKSYEQYF
CDR3 DNA: TGTGCCAGCAGCTTAGGCGGGAAGAGCTACGAGCAGTACTTC

J gene: TRBJ2-7
clone size: many
D gene: TRBD2
V gene: TRBV29-1
CDR3 protein: CSAQPGLAYEQYF
CDR3 DNA: TGCAGCGCCCAACCGGGACTAGCCTACGAGCAGTACTTC

J gene: TRBJ2-7
clone size: many
D gene: .
V gene: TRBV20-1
CDR3 protein: CSARDPSGTAYEQYF
CDR3 DNA: TGCAGTGCTAGAGATCCCTCGGGGACTGCCTACGAGCAGTACTTC

J gene: TRBJ2-2
clone size: few
D gene: TRBD1
V gene: TRBV12-3/TRBV12-4
CDR3 protein: CATITGGTNTGELFF
CDR3 DNA: TGTGCCACCATCACAGGGGGCACAAACACCGGGGAGCTGTTTTTT

J gene: TRBJ2-5
clone size: .
D gene: .
V gene: TRBV7-2
CDR3 protein: CASSSVPQGVTETQYF
CDR3 DNA: TGTGCCAGCAGCTCGGTTCCCCAGGGAGTAACGGAGACCCAGTACTTC

J gene: TRBJ2-6
clone size: few
D gene: .
V gene: TRBV12-3/TRBV12-4
CDR3 protein: CATSGQSGANVLTF
CDR3 DNA: TGTGCCACCAGTGGACAATCCGGGGCCAACGTCCTGACTTTC

J gene: TRBJ2-7
clone size: many
D gene: .
V gene: TRBV5-1
CDR3 protein: CASSLVQGSDEQYF
CDR3 DNA: TGCGCCAGCAGCTTGGTCCAGGGGAGCGACGAGCAGTACTTC

J gene: TRBJ1-5
clone size: .
D gene: TRBD1
V gene: TRBV11-2
CDR3 protein: CASSQDHRTGEAQPQHF
CDR3 DNA: TGTGCCAGCAGCCAAGATCATAGGACAGGGGAGGCTCAGCCCCAGCATTTT

J gene: TRBJ2-5
clone size: .
D gene: .
V gene: TRBV7-9
CDR3 protein: CASSHSGGGDQPQYF
CDR3 DNA: TGTGCCAGCAGCCATAGTGGAGGAGGGGATCAGCCCCAGTACTTC

J gene: TRBJ2-5
clone size: .
D gene: .
V gene: TRBV12-3/TRBV12-4
CDR3 protein: CASGVRETQYF
CDR3 DNA: TGTGCCAGCGGTGTTCGTGAGACCCAGTACTTC

J gene: TRBJ1-4
clone size: many
D gene: .
V gene: TRBV7-9
CDR3 protein: CASSLKQREKLFF
CDR3 DNA: TGTGCCAGCAGCTTAAAACAGAGGGAAAAACTGTTTTTT

J gene: TRBJ2-5
clone size: .
D gene: .
V gene: TRBV7-3
CDR3 protein: CARERSGPGKTQYF
CDR3 DNA: TGTGCTAGAGAACGGTCCGGGCCGGGGAAGACCCAGTACTTC

J gene: TRBJ2-7
clone size: .
D gene: .
V gene: TRBV18
CDR3 protein: CASSNVNHEQYF
CDR3 DNA: TGTGCCAGCTCAAACGTGAACCACGAGCAGTACTTC

J gene: TRBJ1-4
clone size: many
D gene: TRBD1
V gene: TRBV7-8
CDR3 protein: CASSWAQGATNEKLFF
CDR3 DNA: TGTGCCAGCAGCTGGGCACAGGGGGCAACTAATGAAAAACTGTTTTTT

J gene: TRBJ1-2
clone size: many
D gene: .
V gene: TRBV29-1
CDR3 protein: CSVEWARYGYTF
CDR3 DNA: TGCAGCGTTGAGTGGGCGAGGTATGGCTACACCTTC

J gene: TRBJ2-3
clone size: .
D gene: TRBD2
V gene: TRBV29-1
CDR3 protein: CSVEDHLAGGAATQYF
CDR3 DNA: TGCAGCGTTGAAGATCATCTAGCGGGCGGAGCAGCTACGCAGTATTTT

J gene: TRBJ1-1
clone size: .
D gene: .
V gene: TRBV7-9
CDR3 protein: CTSSLGDGTEAFF
CDR3 DNA: TGTACCAGCAGTTTAGGGGACGGAACTGAAGCTTTCTTT

J gene: TRBJ1-5
clone size: many
D gene: .
V gene: TRBV6-2/TRBV6-3
CDR3 protein: CASRIAQGTNQPQHF
CDR3 DNA: TGTGCCAGCCGAATAGCCCAGGGAACCAATCAGCCCCAGCATTTT

J gene: TRBJ1-1
clone size: .
D gene: .
V gene: TRBV7-3
CDR3 protein: CASSKDGTVNTEAFF
CDR3 DNA: TGTGCCAGCAGCAAGGACGGCACGGTGAACACTGAAGCTTTCTTT

J gene: TRBJ1-2
clone size: .
D gene: .
V gene: TRBV20-1
CDR3 protein: CSAPQNTSGDDGYTF
CDR3 DNA: TGCAGTGCCCCACAGAACACTTCCGGGGACGATGGCTACACCTTC

J gene: TRBJ2-7
clone size: .
D gene: .
V gene: TRBV15
CDR3 protein: CATSTRPGREQYF
CDR3 DNA: TGTGCCACCAGCACCCGACCGGGTCGCGAGCAGTACTTC

J gene: TRBJ2-7
clone size: .
D gene: .
V gene: TRBV20-1
CDR3 protein: CSADGGLKLDEQYF
CDR3 DNA: TGCAGTGCTGATGGCGGGCTGAAACTTGACGAGCAGTACTTC

J gene: TRBJ2-5
clone size: once
D gene: .
V gene: TRBV29-1
CDR3 protein: CSAGSQNRETQYF
CDR3 DNA: TGCAGCGCCGGGAGTCAGAACAGAGAGACCCAGTACTTC

J gene: TRBJ1-6
clone size: .
D gene: TRBD1
V gene: TRBV6-2/TRBV6-3
CDR3 protein: CASSYRTGSSYNSPLHF
CDR3 DNA: TGTGCCAGCAGTTATCGGACAGGGAGCTCCTATAATTCACCCCTCCACTTT

J gene: TRBJ1-2
clone size: .
D gene: .
V gene: TRBV19
CDR3 protein: CASSSESTPTANYGYTF
CDR3 DNA: TGTGCCAGTAGTTCGGAGAGTACGCCTACAGCTAACTATGGCTACACCTTC

J gene: TRBJ2-2
clone size: many
D gene: .
V gene: TRBV2
CDR3 protein: CASTLTGQRELFF
CDR3 DNA: TGTGCCAGCACACTAACGGGTCAACGGGAGCTGTTTTTT

J gene: TRBJ2-5
clone size: many
D gene: .
V gene: TRBV5-1
CDR3 protein: CASSFSAGLQETQYF
CDR3 DNA: TGCGCCAGCAGCTTCTCTGCAGGGTTACAAGAGACCCAGTACTTC